This TCR beta chain was found in a study of shared T cell receptors in the human thymus. TCRdb keeps only in-frame clones here, not all; method: immunoSEQ multiplex PCR. The sample yields approximately 730,000 clones, over 75% seen once. The length of the CDR3 is 14 residues. V lost 11 bases, J lost 2 bases, and 8 bases stayed unmatched. CDR1 and CDR2 (germline): MNHEY, SVGAGI. These data also formed part of another study, on human thymus T cells. This second study says: Thymic samples were excised during corrective heart operations. Related reports documented highly overlapping thymic repertoires among unrelated individuals.

The specimen was thymocytes. The chain links TRBV6-5 to TRBJ2-3, with 9 bases lining up with TRBD1. The receptor was isolated from a girl under two years old with a congenital heart defect. CDR3 DNA sequence: TGTGCCTCCCGGGGGACAGGGACCACAGATACGCAGTATTTT. Its protein product is CASRGTGTTDTQYF.